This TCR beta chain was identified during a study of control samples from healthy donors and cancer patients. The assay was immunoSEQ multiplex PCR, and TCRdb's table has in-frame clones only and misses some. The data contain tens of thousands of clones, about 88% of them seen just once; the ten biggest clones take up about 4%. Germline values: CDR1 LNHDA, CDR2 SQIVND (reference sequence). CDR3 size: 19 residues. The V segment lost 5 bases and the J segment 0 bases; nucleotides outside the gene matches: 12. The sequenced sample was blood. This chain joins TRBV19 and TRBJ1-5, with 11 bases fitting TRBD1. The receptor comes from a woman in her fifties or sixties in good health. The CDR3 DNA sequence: TGTGCCAGTAGTGTCTGGACCGGGACAGGGGGTTATAGCAATCAGCCCCAGCATTTT. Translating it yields CASSVWTGTGGYSNQPQHF.